This entry lists 25 T cell receptor beta chains sequenced from one sample in a study of graft-versus-host responses after intestinal transplantation. For these receptors, no antigen is known. Clones were read by immunoSEQ multiplex PCR, and TCRdb kept only the in-frame ones, dropping some. The sample gives roughly 100,000 clones, over 85% of which show up once; roughly 1.2% is in the top ten. The material was unstimulated CD8+ T cells sorted from spleen or lymph node cells, obtained before intestinal transplant. The origin of the receptors is a human donor who received an intestinal transplant.

The rearrangement uses TRBV2 and TRBJ1-2; the D gene is possibly TRBD1 (5 bases). The CDR3 runs 15 residues. Between the trimmed V and J ends, which lost 3 bases and 2 bases, there was a span of 13 bases. Germline V gene sequence: CDR1 SNHLY, CDR2 FYNNEI. CDR3 sequence: CASSDPPGGNYGYTF. Written as DNA, the CDR3 is TGTGCCAGCAGTGACCCCCCTGGGGGGAACTATGGCTACACCTTC.

The genes are TRBV10-1 and TRBJ2-7; D unresolved. Germline lookup yields CDR1 WNHNN and CDR2 SYGVQD (reference sequence). There are 12 residues in the CDR3. V was cut by 2 bases and J by 3 bases, with 5 bases left in between. CDR3 DNA: TGCGCCAGCAGTGAGACGAACTACGAGCAGTACTTC. This gives the protein CASSETNYEQYF.

The rearrangement uses TRBV2 and TRBJ1-5; TRBD1 matches 8 bases. Germline V gene data show CDR1 as SNHLY and CDR2 as FYNNEI. The CDR3 covers 14 residues. Trimming removed 6 bases from V and 5 bases from J; junction bases left unmatched: 6. The CDR3 region is CASRQGAYDQPQHF. The DNA for the CDR3 is TGTGCCAGCAGGCAGGGGGCTTACGATCAGCCCCAGCATTTT.

The chain couples TRBV11-2 to TRBJ2-1; D may be TRBD2 (5 bases). The CDR3 is 15 residues long. V was pared by 2 bases and J by 6 bases, with 14 bases between. CDR1 and CDR2 from the germline V gene are SGHAT and FQNNGV. DNA for the CDR3: TGTGCCAGCAGCTTACAGCTGGGGAGCGGCAATGAGCAGTTCTTC. This codes for CASSLQLGSGNEQFF.

The V call is TRBV29-1, the J call TRBJ1-2, with 9 bases that match TRBD1. CDR1 SQVTM and CDR2 ANQGSEA come from the germline V gene. Losses at the gene ends were 1 base for V and 6 bases for J; bases not matched to a gene: 6. This CDR3 region has 14 residues. CDR3 protein: CSVEGDREVNGYTF. The CDR3 DNA sequence: TGCAGCGTTGAAGGGGACAGGGAAGTGAATGGCTACACCTTC.

The chain employs TRBV9 and TRBJ1-1, with 9 bases matching TRBD1. The CDR3 has 17 residues. The junction had 14 bases not matched to a gene; V was cut back by 3 bases and J by 5 bases. The germline gives CDR1 SGDLS, CDR2 YYNGEE. CDR3 nucleotide sequence: TGTGCCAGCAGCGCCTCCGGGACAGGGTATCCGGGAACTGAAGCTTTCTTT. It translates to CASSASGTGYPGTEAFF. Full variable domain (remainder filled in from reference TRBV9 and TRBJ1-1): DSGVTQTPKHLITATGQRVTLRCSPRSGDLSVYWYQQSLDQGLQFLIQYYNGEERAKGNILERFSAQQFPDLHSELNLSSLELGDSALYFCASSASGTGYPGTEAFFGQGTRLTVV.

The V and J genes are TRBV9 and TRBJ2-3; TRBD2 matches at 7 bases. J lost 1 base, V lost 3 bases, and 8 bases had no gene match. Germline CDR1 reads SGDLS; CDR2 reads YYNGEE. The CDR3 totals 16 residues. In nucleotides, the CDR3 is TGTGCCAGCAGCGAGGCGTCGGGGAGGGGCACAGATACGCAGTATTTT. Amino acids: CASSEASGRGTDTQYF. Looking up the rest from reference TRBV9 and TRBJ2-3 gives the full variable domain: DSGVTQTPKHLITATGQRVTLRCSPRSGDLSVYWYQQSLDQGLQFLIQYYNGEERAKGNILERFSAQQFPDLHSELNLSSLELGDSALYFCASSEASGRGTDTQYFGPGTRLTVL.

The chain joins TRBV19 to TRBJ1-5; D perhaps matches TRBD1 (6 bases). The V end lost 2 bases, the J end lost 3 bases, and 14 bases lay between the germline ends. This CDR3 is 16 amino acids long. Germline CDR1 LNHDA, CDR2 SQIVND (reference sequence). CDR3 sequence reads: CASSIWTDFYNQPQHF. CDR3 coding DNA: TGTGCCAGTAGTATATGGACAGATTTCTACAATCAGCCCCAGCATTTT.

The rearrangement links TRBV19 to TRBJ2-1; 8 bases map to TRBD1. Germline V gene data show CDR1 as LNHDA and CDR2 as SQIVND (reference sequence). The junction had 13 bases not matched to a gene; V was cut back by 6 bases and J by 9 bases. The length of the CDR3 is 15 residues. This CDR3 reads CASSDSAYRGSEQFF. CDR3 nucleotides: TGTGCCAGTAGCGACTCCGCATACAGGGGGAGTGAGCAGTTCTTC.

The rearrangement uses TRBV30 and TRBJ1-6; TRBD1 matches 7 bases. V lost 2 bases, J lost 5 bases, and 6 bases stayed unmatched. Germline loops: CDR1 GTSNPN, CDR2 SVGIG (reference sequence). The CDR3 totals 15 residues. The CDR3 nucleotides are TGTGCCTGGAGTAGCTGGGACAGTGATAATTCACCCCTCCACTTT. This translates into CAWSSWDSDNSPLHF.

This clone was seen a handful of times. The genes are TRBV7-9 and TRBJ2-7; TRBD1 or TRBD2 may be the D gene (5 bases each). Between the trimmed V and J ends, which lost 4 bases and 7 bases, there was a span of 17 bases. This CDR3 region has 14 residues. Germline assignment: CDR1 SEHNR and CDR2 FQNEAQ (reference sequence). This chain's CDR3 is CASSWATAGEEQYF. In DNA, the CDR3 is TGTGCCAGCAGCTGGGCGACAGCCGGGGAAGAGCAGTACTTC.

The V gene is TRBV9, the J gene TRBJ2-2; TRBD2 matches 9 bases. The junction had 13 bases not matched to a gene; V was cut back by 0 bases and J by 7 bases. CDR3 length equals 18 residues. Germline lookup yields CDR1 SGDLS and CDR2 YYNGEE. The CDR3 DNA sequence: TGTGCCAGCAGCGTAGCCTCCCGGGCGGGGGGGAGTAACGGGGAGCTGTTTTTT. Protein sequence: CASSVASRAGGSNGELFF.

This clone was observed once. This chain joins TRBV4-1 and TRBJ2-7; TRBD2 aligns across 13 bases. Per germline, CDR1 MGHRA and CDR2 YSYEKL. The trim removed 4 bases at V and 0 bases at J, leaving 9 bases unmatched. There are 18 residues in the CDR3. The CDR3 DNA sequence: TGCGCCAGCAGCCTCTACGGGACTAGCGGGGATATCTCCTACGAGCAGTACTTC. It is translated as CASSLYGTSGDISYEQYF.

The CDR3 DNA is TGTGCCTGGCCAGCGAACACTGAAGCTTTCTTT. It encodes CAWPANTEAFF. The rearrangement uses TRBV30 and TRBJ1-1; D is ambiguous. The V gene's germline CDR1 is GTSNPN and CDR2 SVGIG (reference sequence). Trimming took off 5 bases at V and 1 base at J, with 5 bases between the two ends. The CDR3 spans 11 residues.

This chain uses TRBV27 with TRBJ1-1; TRBD1 might be the D (6 bases). The germline gives CDR1 MNHEY, CDR2 SMNVEV (reference sequence). Trimming shortened V by 6 bases and J by 3 bases, and 11 bases separated the two germline ends. The CDR3 loop spans 13 amino acids. The CDR3 DNA reads as TGTGCCAGCAGCCCGAGACAGGACACTGAAGCTTTCTTT. It yields the protein CASSPRQDTEAFF.

This clone was seen only once. The rearrangement uses TRBV7-9 and TRBJ1-1; D is ambiguous. This CDR3 is built from 12 residues. Germline CDR1 reads SEHNR; CDR2 reads FQNEAQ (reference sequence). The ends were cut back, 6 bases at V and 2 bases at J, with 7 bases in the middle. The DNA of the CDR3 is TGTGCCAGCAGGGTTCTAAACACTGAAGCTTTCTTT. Encoded protein: CASRVLNTEAFF.

This rearrangement joins TRBV4-1 to TRBJ1-5, with TRBD1 identical over 7 bases. This CDR3 region has 13 residues. V lost 8 bases, J lost 5 bases, and 6 bases stayed unmatched. In germline, CDR1 is MGHRA, CDR2 YSYEKL. CDR3 bases: TGCGCCAGCGCCGGGACAGAAGATCAGCCCCAGCATTTT. It specifies CASAGTEDQPQHF.

The rearrangement uses TRBV7-2 and TRBJ2-3; D is tentatively TRBD1 or TRBD2 (5 bases each). Trimming left V 5 bases short and J 6 bases short, with 9 bases between. The CDR3 is 12 amino acids. Per the germline V gene, CDR1 is SGHTA and CDR2 is FQGNSA. The CDR3 nucleotides are TGTGCCAGCAGCGAGTGGGGGGATACGCAGTATTTT. Translated, it gives CASSEWGDTQYF.

CDR3 coding DNA: TGTGCCAGCAGTTTAGCGGGGGCTGCGGTGGGAGAGGAGCAGTTCTTC. This codes for CASSLAGAAVGEEQFF. The chain couples TRBV27 to TRBJ2-1; tentative D call: TRBD2 (7 bases). The CDR3 loop spans 16 amino acids. CDR1 and CDR2 (germline): MNHEY, SMNVEV (reference sequence). With 2 bases removed from V and 10 bases from J, the gap between germline ends came to 21 bases.

The V call is TRBV19, the J call TRBJ2-1; 9 bases agree with TRBD2. The V segment lost 3 bases and the J segment 6 bases; nucleotides outside the gene matches: 3. Germline values: CDR1 LNHDA, CDR2 SQIVND (reference sequence). The CDR3 runs 14 residues. The CDR3 DNA sequence: TGTGCCAGTAGTATTTCTAGCGGGGCCAATGAGCAGTTCTTC. This codes for CASSISSGANEQFF.

The rearrangement joins TRBV5-1 to TRBJ2-1, with 8 bases fitting TRBD2. The CDR3 runs to 14 residues. V gave up 3 bases and J gave up 7 bases; unmatched junction bases: 6. In germline, CDR1 is SGHRS, CDR2 YFSETQ. CDR3 nucleotides: TGCGCCAGCAGCTCGACTAGCGATTCGAATGAGCAGTTCTTC. Translated, it gives CASSSTSDSNEQFF.

This rearrangement joins TRBV6-5 to TRBJ2-1, with TRBD1 matching 11 bases. The CDR3 covers 14 residues. Germline CDR1 reads MNHEY; CDR2 reads SVGAGI. The trim removed 6 bases at V and 10 bases at J, leaving 8 bases unmatched. This chain's CDR3 is CASSLWGQGDEQFF. The CDR3 nucleotides are TGTGCCAGCAGCCTCTGGGGACAGGGGGACGAGCAGTTCTTC.

This sequence joins TRBV4-1 and TRBJ1-2; unclear D gene. This CDR3 comprises 13 residues. The germline V and J ends were trimmed by 1 base and 8 bases, with 11 bases remaining between them. Germline values: CDR1 MGHRA, CDR2 YSYEKL. CDR3 coding DNA: TGCGCCAGCAGCCAAGGGGGTTTTGTGGGCTACACCTTC. This sequence encodes CASSQGGFVGYTF.

V and J are TRBV6-1 and TRBJ1-3; 9 bases map to TRBD1. This CDR3 is built from 14 residues. The J segment lost 2 bases and the V segment lost 7 bases, leaving 3 bases of the junction unmatched. Germline V gives CDR1 MNHNS, CDR2 SASEGT. CDR3 in DNA: TGTGCCAGCAAGGGACAGGGACCTGGAAACACCATATATTTT. The encoded protein is CASKGQGPGNTIYF.

This chain uses TRBV29-1 with TRBJ2-1, with D maybe TRBD1 (5 bases). The CDR3 is 14 amino acids. Germline CDR1 reads SQVTM; CDR2 reads ANQGSEA. V was shortened by 3 bases and J by 10 bases, with 19 bases between the two germline ends. CDR3 bases: TGCAGCGTTGAGACGACAGTGGAGACGGACGAGCAGTTCTTC. Translated: CSVETTVETDEQFF.